Listed below are T cell receptor beta chains from one sample, sequenced in a study of cytomegalovirus exposure and HLA in healthy donors. Only in-frame clones appear in the TCRdb table, and some are missing; sequencing was by immunoSEQ multiplex PCR. The table has roughly 200,000 clones, about three quarters seen once. The sample was PBMCs. Receptors were obtained from a young woman in good health and CMV-seronegative. Each CDR3 is given with its conserved first and last residue. Fields, in order: V gene, clone size, J gene, CDR3 length, CDR3 protein. Clone size appears in some rows only: once, few, many, or a class for an expanded clone.

>TRBV2|-|TRBJ2-1|14
CASPGTGTYNEQFF
>TRBV27|-|TRBJ2-3|15
CASSSLSGLTDTQYF
>TRBV27|-|TRBJ2-7|15
CASSPSALPIYEQYF
>TRBV6-4|medium-sized|TRBJ2-2|14
CASSDSEDTGELFF
>TRBV25-1|few|TRBJ2-2|13
CASSGVLTGELFF
>TRBV19|-|TRBJ2-7|14
CASSDSGRWYEQYF
>TRBV30|-|TRBJ2-3|15
CAWSRGTASTDTQYF
>TRBV30|-|TRBJ2-2|14
CAWSRLLNTGELFF
>TRBV6-5|-|TRBJ2-3|15
CASSNPGRRGDTQYF
>TRBV18|-|TRBJ2-2|14
CASSPSRGTGELFF
>TRBV10-3|-|TRBJ1-1|16
CAISRTGVGGITEAFF
>TRBV7-9|-|TRBJ1-3|14
CASSSPGGGNTIYF
>TRBV5-1|-|TRBJ2-5|14
CASSSRDSQETQYF
>TRBV6-5|-|TRBJ1-2|14
CASSSHGSNYGYTF
>TRBV18|-|TRBJ2-5|15
CASSPPVSSGETQYF
>TRBV6-5|-|TRBJ2-5|13
CASSFRGGETQYF
>TRBV11-3|few|TRBJ1-5|13
CASSLGQDQPQHF
>TRBV18|-|TRBJ2-3|16
CASSRRLAGGSDTQYF
>TRBV27|-|TRBJ2-7|15
CASTTRGQGAYEQYF
>TRBV14|-|TRBJ2-4|15
CASSQDPGGRNIQYF
>TRBV6-5|-|TRBJ1-5|14
CASSYSTGTQPQHF
>TRBV7-8|-|TRBJ1-2|11
CASSSYYGYTF
>TRBV19|-|TRBJ1-2|13
CASSLPGNYGYTF
>TRBV30|-|TRBJ1-3|15
CAWSPQGVLGNTIYF
>TRBV7-3|-|TRBJ1-3|13
CASSPSQGNTIYF
>TRBV19|-|TRBJ1-4|16
CASSTTTGRGLSKLFF
>TRBV30|-|TRBJ2-2|14
CAWTQPMNTGELFF
>TRBV10-2|-|TRBJ1-1|15
CASSENSPAGAEAFF
>TRBV6-5|-|TRBJ1-2|15
CASSYSLDPNYGYTF
>TRBV30|few|TRBJ1-1|13
CALGGSMNTEAFF
>TRBV5-1|-|TRBJ1-2|15
CASSWGTGQGSPYTF
>TRBV11-2|-|TRBJ1-5|15
CASSFGGKGNQPQHF
>TRBV30|-|TRBJ1-2|14
CAWSPQGPAYGYTF
>TRBV5-4|-|TRBJ2-7|14
CASSLVADSYEQYF
>TRBV7-2|-|TRBJ2-7|14
CASRPGHRPYEQYF
>TRBV11-3|-|TRBJ1-1|15
CASSLGTGGGTEAFF
>TRBV6-1|-|TRBJ1-4|15
CASRLGTATNEKLFF
>TRBV4-2|-|TRBJ2-7|18
CASSQVAGGGPYSYEQYF
>TRBV6-1|-|TRBJ2-1|17
CASSEALAGGMYNEQFF
>TRBV28|once|TRBJ2-7|15
CASRGTSASSYEQYF
>TRBV2|few|TRBJ1-2|13
CASSVKPRGGYTF
>TRBV7-3|-|TRBJ2-1|14
CASSLQRGGGEQFF
>TRBV4-1|-|TRBJ1-2|13
CASSQDFSQGYTF
>TRBV7-9|-|TRBJ2-7|16
CASSLPEGKSSYEQYF
>TRBV30|-|TRBJ2-7|16
CAWIPVGRGRNYEQYF
>TRBV4-1|-|TRBJ2-3|16
CASSHLGRELTDTQYF
>TRBV11-2|-|TRBJ2-7|14
CASSLSTGLSEQYF
>TRBV15|-|TRBJ1-3|15
CATSGIGQPGNTIYF
>TRBV6-5|-|TRBJ2-7|13
CASNGLAGSEQYF
>TRBV5-1|-|TRBJ2-7|15
CASSLWGQGTYEQYF
>TRBV6-1|few|TRBJ1-6|16
CASSESRAVTSSPLHF
>TRBV19|-|TRBJ1-1|15
CASTRVSVMNTEAFF
>TRBV6-1|few|TRBJ2-1|16
CASSGRLAGGLNEQFF
>TRBV18|-|TRBJ2-5|14
CASSAQGIQETQYF
>TRBV28|-|TRBJ2-7|13
CATTGGSGYEQYF